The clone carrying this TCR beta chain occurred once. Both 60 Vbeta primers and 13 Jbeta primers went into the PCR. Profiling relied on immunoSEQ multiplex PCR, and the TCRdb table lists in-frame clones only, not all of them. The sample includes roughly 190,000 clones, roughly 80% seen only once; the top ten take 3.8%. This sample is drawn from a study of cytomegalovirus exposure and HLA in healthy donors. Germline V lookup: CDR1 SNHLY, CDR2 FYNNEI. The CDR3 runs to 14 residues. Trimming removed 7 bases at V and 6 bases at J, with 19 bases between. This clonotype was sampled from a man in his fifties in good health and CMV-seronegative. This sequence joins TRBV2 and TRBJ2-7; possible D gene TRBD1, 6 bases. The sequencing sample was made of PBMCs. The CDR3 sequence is CASNLVAGASEQYF. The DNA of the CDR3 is TGTGCCAGCAACCTTGTCGCAGGGGCCTCCGAGCAGTACTTC.